The rows below give T cell receptor beta chains drawn from one sample of a study of blood T cells in healthy people across ages. TCRdb recomputed calls from the 5' RACE reads with MiXCR, one row per CDR3 protein. The sample lists approximately 360,000 distinct CDR3 sequences; about 52% were seen once. The sequencing input was blood. These receptor sequences come from a man between 60 and 70 years old in good health. CDR3s include the opening cysteine and the closing phenylalanine or tryptophan. A D gene is named only where the DNA matches it firmly. The size of a clone is reported for some rows only, either as once, few or many, or as a class for expanded clones.

D gene	clone size	V gene	J gene	CDR3 DNA	CDR3 protein
.	.	TRBV20-1	TRBJ2-7	TGCAGTGCTAGGGCACTGAGGAGTGCGACCAACGAGCAGTACTTC	CSARALRSATNEQYF
.	once	TRBV5-1	TRBJ2-1	TGCGCCAGCAGCGACAGACTAGACGGTGAGCAGTTCTTC	CASSDRLDGEQFF
TRBD1	.	TRBV20-1	TRBJ2-7	TGCAGTGCTAGTAAGGGGGCGTTTTCCTACGAGCAGTACTTC	CSASKGAFSYEQYF
.	.	TRBV3-1	TRBJ1-2	TGTGCCAGCAGCCACTCGGGGAGGGGATGGAGCTATGGCTACACCTTC	CASSHSGRGWSYGYTF
.	.	TRBV6-1	TRBJ2-7	TGTGCCAGCAGTGAACTTACATTGTCAACCTACGAGCAGTACTTC	CASSELTLSTYEQYF
.	few	TRBV6-1	TRBJ2-5	TGTGCCAGCGGGGTGGTCAGGGGAGAGACCCAGTACTTC	CASGVVRGETQYF
.	many	TRBV7-2	TRBJ2-7	TGTGCCAGCAGCCTCGGGCCGGGAGAGCAGTACTTC	CASSLGPGEQYF
TRBD1	many	TRBV6-4	TRBJ1-2	TGTGCCAGCAGCCCGGACAGGGACCCCTATGGCTACACCTTC	CASSPDRDPYGYTF
TRBD2	.	TRBV7-2	TRBJ2-1	TGTGCCAGCAGCTCTAGCGGGGCATATGAGCAGTTCTTC	CASSSSGAYEQFF
TRBD1	once	TRBV7-2	TRBJ1-5	TGTGCCAGTACAGGGGGAGGACAGCCCCAGCATTTT	CASTGGGQPQHF
.	.	TRBV2	TRBJ2-6	TGTGCCAGCAGTGAAGTTTTAGGGGGAACAGCTGGGGCCAACGTCCTGACTTTC	CASSEVLGGTAGANVLTF
.	few	TRBV29-1	TRBJ2-1	TGCAGCTTCGGAACCTTCAATGAGCAGTTCTTC	CSFGTFNEQFF
TRBD2	.	TRBV6-5	TRBJ2-3	TGTGCCAGCAGACCACTAGCGGGAGTGAGAGATACGCAGTATTTT	CASRPLAGVRDTQYF
.	once	TRBV6-1	TRBJ2-6	TGTGCCAGCAGTGAAAGCGATAGCTTCTCTGGGGCCAACGTCCTGGCTTTC	CASSESDSFSGANVLAF
TRBD2	.	TRBV5-1	TRBJ2-7	TGCGCCAGCCGCCCCGGGACTAGCGGGAGGCCCTCCTACGAGCAGTACTTC	CASRPGTSGRPSYEQYF
TRBD2	few	TRBV7-9	TRBJ2-1	TGTGCCAGCACGTTGCTAGCGGGATACAATGAGCAGTTCTTC	CASTLLAGYNEQFF
.	many	TRBV29-1	TRBJ2-1	TGCAGCGTTCCCACTAGTAGGTCCTACAATGAGCAGTTCTTC	CSVPTSRSYNEQFF
TRBD2	many	TRBV20-1	TRBJ2-3	TGCAGTGCTAACAGCGGGGCTAGCACAGATACGCAGTATTTT	CSANSGASTDTQYF
.	.	TRBV5-1	TRBJ2-7	TGCGCCAGCAGCTCGGGACCCCTGTACGAGCAGTACTTC	CASSSGPLYEQYF
TRBD1	few	TRBV10-3	TRBJ1-2	TGTGCCTCCCGGGACAGAGCTTCAGGCTACACCTTC	CASRDRASGYTF
.	few	TRBV20-1	TRBJ2-7	TGCAGTGCTCGCGACGGGAGCTCCTACAATGAGCAGTACTTC	CSARDGSSYNEQYF
.	.	TRBV4-3	TRBJ1-2	TGCGCCAGCAGCCAAGACGCCGCGGTGGGGGGATATGGCTACACCTTC	CASSQDAAVGGYGYTF
.	.	TRBV20-1	TRBJ2-1	TGCAGTGCTAGCGATAGCCGACCGTCCAATGAGCAGTTCTTC	CSASDSRPSNEQFF
.	.	TRBV28	TRBJ2-1	TGTGCCAGCAGTCCCCCCCCAAGGAGTGAATGGCAGTTCTTC	CASSPPPRSEWQFF
.	many	TRBV20-1	TRBJ2-7	TGCAGTGCTAGACGAGACAGACAGGTCCCTACCTACGAGCAGTACTTC	CSARRDRQVPTYEQYF